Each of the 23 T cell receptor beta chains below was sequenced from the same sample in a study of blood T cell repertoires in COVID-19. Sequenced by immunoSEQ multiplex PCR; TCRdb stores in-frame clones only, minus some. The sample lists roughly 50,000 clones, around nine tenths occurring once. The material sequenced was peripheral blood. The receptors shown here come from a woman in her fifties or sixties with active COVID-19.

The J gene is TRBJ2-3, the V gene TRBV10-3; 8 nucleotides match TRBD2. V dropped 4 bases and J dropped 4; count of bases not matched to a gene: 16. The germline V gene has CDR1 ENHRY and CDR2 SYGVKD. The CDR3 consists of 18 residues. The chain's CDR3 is CAISGGSGGPRLADTQYF. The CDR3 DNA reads TGTGCCATCAGTGGGGGAAGCGGGGGCCCCAGGTTAGCAGATACGCAGTATTTT.

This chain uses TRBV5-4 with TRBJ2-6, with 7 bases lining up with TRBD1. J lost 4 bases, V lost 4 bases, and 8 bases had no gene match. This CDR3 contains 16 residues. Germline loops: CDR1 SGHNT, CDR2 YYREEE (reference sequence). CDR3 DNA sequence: TGTGCCAGCAGCAGGGGACAGTCCCCCGGGGCCAACGTCCTGACTTTC. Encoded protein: CASSRGQSPGANVLTF.

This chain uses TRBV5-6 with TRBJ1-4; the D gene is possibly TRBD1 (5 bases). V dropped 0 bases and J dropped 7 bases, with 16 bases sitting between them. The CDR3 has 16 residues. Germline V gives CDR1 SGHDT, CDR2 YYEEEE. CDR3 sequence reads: CASSLAGQGLVEKLFF. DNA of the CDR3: TGTGCCAGCAGCTTGGCCGGGCAGGGCCTCGTTGAAAAACTGTTTTTT.

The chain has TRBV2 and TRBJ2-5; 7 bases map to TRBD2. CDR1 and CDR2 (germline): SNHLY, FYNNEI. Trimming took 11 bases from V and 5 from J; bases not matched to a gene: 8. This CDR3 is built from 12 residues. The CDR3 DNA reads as TGTGCCGCGGGAGAGCGGGGCGAGACCCAGTACTTC. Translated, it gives CAAGERGETQYF.

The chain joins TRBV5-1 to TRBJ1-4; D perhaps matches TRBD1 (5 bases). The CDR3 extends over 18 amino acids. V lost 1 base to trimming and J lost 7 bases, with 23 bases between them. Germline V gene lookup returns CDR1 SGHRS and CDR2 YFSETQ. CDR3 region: CASSLLGTGRDSGEKLFF. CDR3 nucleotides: TGCGCCAGCAGCTTGTTGGGGACCGGGAGGGATTCCGGTGAAAAACTGTTTTTT.

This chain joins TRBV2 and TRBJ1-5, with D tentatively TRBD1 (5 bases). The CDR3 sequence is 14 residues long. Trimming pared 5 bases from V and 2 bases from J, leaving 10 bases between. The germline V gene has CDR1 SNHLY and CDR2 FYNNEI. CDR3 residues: CASSQGRGNQPQHF. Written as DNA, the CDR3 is TGTGCCAGCAGTCAGGGAAGGGGCAATCAGCCCCAGCATTTT.

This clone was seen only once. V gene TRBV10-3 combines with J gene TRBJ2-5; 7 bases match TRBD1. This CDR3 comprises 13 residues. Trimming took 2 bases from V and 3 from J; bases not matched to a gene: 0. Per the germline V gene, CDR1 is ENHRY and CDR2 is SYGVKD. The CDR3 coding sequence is TGTGCCATCAGTGAGGGGACAGAAGAGACCCAGTACTTC. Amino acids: CAISEGTEETQYF.

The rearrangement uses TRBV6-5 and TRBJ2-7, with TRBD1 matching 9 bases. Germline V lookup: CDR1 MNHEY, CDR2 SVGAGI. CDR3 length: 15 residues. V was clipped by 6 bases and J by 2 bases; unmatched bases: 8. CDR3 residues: CASRPPGQGTYEQYF. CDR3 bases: TGTGCCAGCAGGCCGCCGGGACAGGGAACCTACGAGCAGTACTTC.

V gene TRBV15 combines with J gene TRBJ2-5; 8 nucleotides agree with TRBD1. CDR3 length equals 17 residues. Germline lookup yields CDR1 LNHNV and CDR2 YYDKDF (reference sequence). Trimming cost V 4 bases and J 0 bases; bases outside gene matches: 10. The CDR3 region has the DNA TGTGCCACCAGCAAACTACAGGGGGACTGGCACCAAGAGACCCAGTACTTC. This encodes CATSKLQGDWHQETQYF.

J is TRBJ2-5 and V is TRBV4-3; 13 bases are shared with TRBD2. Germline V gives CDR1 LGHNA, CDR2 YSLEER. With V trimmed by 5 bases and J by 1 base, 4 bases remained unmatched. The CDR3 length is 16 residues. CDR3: CASSYGLAGAQETQYF. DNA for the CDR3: TGCGCCAGCAGCTACGGACTAGCGGGGGCCCAAGAGACCCAGTACTTC.

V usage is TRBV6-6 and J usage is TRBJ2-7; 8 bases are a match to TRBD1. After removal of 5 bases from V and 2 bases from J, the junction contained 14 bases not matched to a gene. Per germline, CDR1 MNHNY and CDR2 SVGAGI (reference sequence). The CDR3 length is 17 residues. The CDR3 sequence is CASSRTGFSPFPYEQYF. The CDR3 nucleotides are TGTGCCAGCAGTCGGACAGGGTTTTCCCCGTTTCCCTACGAGCAGTACTTC.

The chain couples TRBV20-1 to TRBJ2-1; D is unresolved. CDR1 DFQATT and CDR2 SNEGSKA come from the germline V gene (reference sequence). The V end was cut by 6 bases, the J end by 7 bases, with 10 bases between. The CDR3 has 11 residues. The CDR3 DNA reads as TGCAGTGCCGAGCGAGGAAATGAGCAGTTCTTC. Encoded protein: CSAERGNEQFF.

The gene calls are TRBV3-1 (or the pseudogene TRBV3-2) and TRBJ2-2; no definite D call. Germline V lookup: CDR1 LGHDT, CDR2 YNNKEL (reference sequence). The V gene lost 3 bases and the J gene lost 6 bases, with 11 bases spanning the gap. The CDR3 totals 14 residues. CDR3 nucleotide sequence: TGTGCCAGCAGCCAGTCCCTCGGTTCCGGGGAGCTGTTTTTT. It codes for CASSQSLGSGELFF.

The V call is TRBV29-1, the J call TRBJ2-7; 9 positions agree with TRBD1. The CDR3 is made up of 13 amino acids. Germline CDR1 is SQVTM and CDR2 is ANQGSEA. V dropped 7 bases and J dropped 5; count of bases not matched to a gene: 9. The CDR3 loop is CSAKGQGAHEQYF. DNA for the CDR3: TGCAGCGCAAAGGGACAGGGTGCCCACGAGCAGTACTTC.

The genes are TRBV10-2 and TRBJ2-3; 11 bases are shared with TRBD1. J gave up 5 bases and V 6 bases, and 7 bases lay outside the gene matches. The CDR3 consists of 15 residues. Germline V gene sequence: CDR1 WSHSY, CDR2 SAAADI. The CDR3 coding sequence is TGCGCCAGCAGAACGGACAGGGGGCTCGTAGATACGCAGTATTTT. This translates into CASRTDRGLVDTQYF.

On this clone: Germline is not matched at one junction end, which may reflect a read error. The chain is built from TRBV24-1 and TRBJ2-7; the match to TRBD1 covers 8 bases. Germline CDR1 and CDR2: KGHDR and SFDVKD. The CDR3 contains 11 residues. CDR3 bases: TGTGCCACCAGTGATCACAGGGGGTTCGACTTC. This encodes CATSDHRGFDF.

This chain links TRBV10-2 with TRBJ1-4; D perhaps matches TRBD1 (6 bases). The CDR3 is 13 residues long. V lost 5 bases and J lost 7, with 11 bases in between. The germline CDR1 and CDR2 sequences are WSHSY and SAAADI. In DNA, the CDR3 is TGCGCCAGCAGTCCAACAGGGCGTGAAAAACTGTTTTTT. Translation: CASSPTGREKLFF.

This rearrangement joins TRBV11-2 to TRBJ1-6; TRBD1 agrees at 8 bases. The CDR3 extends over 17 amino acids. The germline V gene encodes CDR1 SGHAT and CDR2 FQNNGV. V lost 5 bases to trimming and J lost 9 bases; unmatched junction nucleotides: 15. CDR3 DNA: TGTGCCAGCAGCCCTAGGACAGGGATTGACCCTCCTTCACCCCTCCACTTT. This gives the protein CASSPRTGIDPPSPLHF.

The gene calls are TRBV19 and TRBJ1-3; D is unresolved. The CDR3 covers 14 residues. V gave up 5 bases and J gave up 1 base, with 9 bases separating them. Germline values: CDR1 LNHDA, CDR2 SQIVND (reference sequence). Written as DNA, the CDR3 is TGTGCCAGTAGTCCTCGGGGTTCTGGAAACACCATATATTTT. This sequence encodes CASSPRGSGNTIYF. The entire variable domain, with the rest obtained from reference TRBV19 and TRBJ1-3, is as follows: DGGITQSPKYLFRKEGQNVTLSCEQNLNHDAMYWYRQDPGQGLRLIYYSQIVNDFQKGDIAEGYSVSREKKESFPLTVTSAQKNPTAFYLCASSPRGSGNTIYFGEGSWLTVV.

The CDR3 nucleotides read TGTGCCAGCAGCCCCCCCACAGGGGAGAATTCACCCCTCCACTTT. This gives the protein CASSPPTGENSPLHF. The chain joins TRBV3-1 (or the pseudogene TRBV3-2) to TRBJ1-6, with 7 bases aligning to TRBD1. Germline CDR1 and CDR2: LGHDT and YNNKEL (reference sequence). The CDR3 sequence is 15 residues long. V gave up 4 bases and J gave up 7 bases; unmatched junction bases: 7.

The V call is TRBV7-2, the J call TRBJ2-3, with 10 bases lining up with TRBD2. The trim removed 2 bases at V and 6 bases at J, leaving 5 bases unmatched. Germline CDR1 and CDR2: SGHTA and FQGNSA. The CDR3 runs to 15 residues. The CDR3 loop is CASSLPAGGQDTQYF. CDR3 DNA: TGTGCCAGCAGCTTACCAGCGGGGGGGCAGGATACGCAGTATTTT.

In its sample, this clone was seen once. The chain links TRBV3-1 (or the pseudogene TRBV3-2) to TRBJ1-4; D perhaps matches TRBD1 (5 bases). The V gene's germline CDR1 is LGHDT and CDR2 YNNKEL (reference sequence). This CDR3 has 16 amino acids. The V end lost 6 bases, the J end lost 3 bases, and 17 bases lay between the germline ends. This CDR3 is CASSLAGDPSNEKLFF. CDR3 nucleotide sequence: TGTGCCAGCAGTCTAGCGGGGGACCCCTCTAATGAAAAACTGTTTTTT.

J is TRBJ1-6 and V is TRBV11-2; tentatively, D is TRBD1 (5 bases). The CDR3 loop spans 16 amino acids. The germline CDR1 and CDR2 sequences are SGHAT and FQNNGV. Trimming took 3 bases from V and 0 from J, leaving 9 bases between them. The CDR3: CASSFDSNSYNSPLHF. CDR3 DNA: TGTGCCAGCAGCTTTGACAGCAACTCCTATAATTCACCCCTCCACTTT.